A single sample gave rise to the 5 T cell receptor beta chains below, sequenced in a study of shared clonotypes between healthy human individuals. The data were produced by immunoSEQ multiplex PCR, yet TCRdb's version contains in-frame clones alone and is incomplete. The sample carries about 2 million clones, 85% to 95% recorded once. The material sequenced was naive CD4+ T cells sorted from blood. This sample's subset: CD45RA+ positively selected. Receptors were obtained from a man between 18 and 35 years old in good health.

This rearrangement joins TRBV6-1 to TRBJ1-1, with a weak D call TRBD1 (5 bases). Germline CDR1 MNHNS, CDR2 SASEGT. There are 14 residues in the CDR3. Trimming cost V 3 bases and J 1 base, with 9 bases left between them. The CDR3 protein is CASSDRQRNTEAFF. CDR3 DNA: TGTGCCAGCAGTGACAGACAGAGGAACACTGAAGCTTTCTTT.

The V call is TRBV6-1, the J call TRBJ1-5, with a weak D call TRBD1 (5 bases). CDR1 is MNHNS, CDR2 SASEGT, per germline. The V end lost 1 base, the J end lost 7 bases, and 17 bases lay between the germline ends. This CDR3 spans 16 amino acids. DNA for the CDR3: TGTGCCAGCAGTGAAGACCCCCAGGGCTCGAGGCAGCCCCAGCATTTT. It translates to CASSEDPQGSRQPQHF.

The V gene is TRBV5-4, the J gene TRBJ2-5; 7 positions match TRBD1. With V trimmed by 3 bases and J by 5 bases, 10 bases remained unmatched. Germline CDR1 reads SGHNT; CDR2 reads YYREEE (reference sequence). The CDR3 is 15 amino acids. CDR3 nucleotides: TGTGCCAGCAGCTGGACCGGACAGGTAGCGGAGACCCAGTACTTC. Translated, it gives CASSWTGQVAETQYF.

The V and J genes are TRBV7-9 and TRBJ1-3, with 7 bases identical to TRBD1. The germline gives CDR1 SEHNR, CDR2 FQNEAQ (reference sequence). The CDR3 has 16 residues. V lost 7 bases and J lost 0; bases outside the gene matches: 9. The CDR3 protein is CASTRSGTVSGNTIYF. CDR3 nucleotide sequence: TGTGCCAGCACTCGTTCCGGGACAGTCTCTGGAAACACCATATATTTT.

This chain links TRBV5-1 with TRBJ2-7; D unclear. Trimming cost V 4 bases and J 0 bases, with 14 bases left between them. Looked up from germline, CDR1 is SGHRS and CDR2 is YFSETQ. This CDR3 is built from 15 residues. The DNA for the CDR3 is TGCGCCAGCAGCACGCCCAATCCAAGCTCCTACGAGCAGTACTTC. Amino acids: CASSTPNPSSYEQYF. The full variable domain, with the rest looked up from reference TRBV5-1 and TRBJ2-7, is KAGVTQTPRYLIKTRGQQVTLSCSPISGHRSVSWYQQTPGQGLQFLFEYFSETQRNKGNFPGRFSGRQFSNSRSEMNVSTLELGDSALYLCASSTPNPSSYEQYFGPGTRLTVT.